The 28 T cell receptor beta chains reported below all come from one sample, sequenced in a study of blood T cell repertoires in COVID-19. Clones were sequenced by immunoSEQ multiplex PCR, and TCRdb holds only the in-frame ones, with some missing. The sample yields around 300,000 clones, over 75% seen once. The sample consisted of peripheral blood. The receptors shown here come from a human donor in a cohort sampled during active COVID-19.

This chain links TRBV7-8 with TRBJ1-1; D possibly corresponds to TRBD1 (6 bases). The V gene's germline CDR1 is SGHVS and CDR2 FQNEAQ. Between the trimmed V and J ends, which lost 5 bases and 1 base, there was a span of 20 bases. This CDR3 contains 17 residues. CDR3 nucleotide sequence: TGTGCCAGCAGCACGACTCGGACAGAGTCTAGGAACACTGAAGCTTTCTTT. This sequence encodes CASSTTRTESRNTEAFF.

The CDR3 here is CASSQSKRGEQFF. Here the CDR3 DNA reads TGTGCCAGCAGCCAATCAAAGCGGGGGGAGCAGTTCTTC. The chain has TRBV3-1 (or the pseudogene TRBV3-2) and TRBJ2-1, with 8 bases that match TRBD2. This CDR3 is 13 amino acids long. J was trimmed by 10 bases and V by 2 bases; bases with no gene match: 4. Germline CDR1 reads LGHDT; CDR2 reads YNNKEL (reference sequence).

This clone is a singleton in its sample. The chain employs TRBV6-6 and TRBJ1-2; 10 bases are a match to TRBD1. CDR1 and CDR2 from the germline V gene are MNHNY and SVGAGI (reference sequence). J gave up 8 bases and V 5 bases, and 17 bases lay outside the gene matches. The CDR3 runs to 17 residues. CDR3 DNA sequence: TGTGCCAGCAGTCGAAAGACAGGGGGCGAAGGTCTCGCCGGCTACACCTTC. It specifies CASSRKTGGEGLAGYTF.

The V and J genes are TRBV7-3 and TRBJ2-1, with D maybe TRBD2 (5 bases). CDR3 size: 13 residues. Between the trimmed V and J ends, which lost 5 bases and 9 bases, there was a span of 14 bases. The germline gives CDR1 SGHTA, CDR2 FQGTGA. CDR3 loop: CASSGMASTEQFF. As DNA, the CDR3 is TGTGCCAGCAGCGGAATGGCTAGCACTGAGCAGTTCTTC.

The chain couples TRBV27 to TRBJ2-2, with TRBD1 as a possible D gene (6 bases). Germline V CDR1 and CDR2: MNHEY, SMNVEV (reference sequence). V lost 3 bases and J 0 bases, leaving 11 bases between the germline ends. CDR3 length: 16 amino acids. The CDR3 is CASSLDRSANTGELFF. In DNA, the CDR3 is TGTGCCAGCAGTTTGGACAGATCCGCGAACACCGGGGAGCTGTTTTTT.

The chain employs TRBV15 and TRBJ1-1; D not resolved. CDR1 is LNHNV, CDR2 YYDKDF, per germline (reference sequence). The CDR3 sequence is 13 residues long. Trimming removed 0 bases from V and 4 bases from J, with 6 bases in between. CDR3 in DNA: TGTGCCACCAGCAGAGACGCGGTCACTGAAGCTTTCTTT. Translating gives CATSRDAVTEAFF.

The chain has TRBV29-1 and TRBJ2-2, with a weak D call TRBD1 (5 bases). Germline CDR1 SQVTM, CDR2 ANQGSEA. This CDR3 spans 13 amino acids. V lost 7 bases to trimming and J lost 0 bases, with 9 bases between them. Written as DNA, the CDR3 is TGCAGCGCTGGGGCGCCGAACACCGGGGAGCTGTTTTTT. Its protein product is CSAGAPNTGELFF.

The chain recombines TRBV9 with TRBJ2-2; a possible D gene is TRBD1 (6 bases). Germline V gene sequence: CDR1 SGDLS, CDR2 YYNGEE. The CDR3 length is 15 residues. V lost 2 bases to trimming and J lost 0 bases, with 8 bases between them. CDR3 coding DNA: TGTGCCAGCAGCGTCGGGACATCGAACACCGGGGAGCTGTTTTTT. Translation gives CASSVGTSNTGELFF.

CDR3 sequence (DNA): TGTGCCAGCAGCAAGAGACAGGGCGACACTGAAGCTTTCTTT. This translates into CASSKRQGDTEAFF. This sequence joins TRBV9 and TRBJ1-1; 7 positions match TRBD1. V lost 4 bases, J lost 3 bases, and 6 bases stayed unmatched. This CDR3 region has 14 residues. Germline CDR1 and CDR2: SGDLS and YYNGEE.

This clone was seen only a few times. The chain employs TRBV25-1 and TRBJ2-7; D may be TRBD1 (6 bases). Germline V gives CDR1 MGHDK, CDR2 SYGVNS. This CDR3 contains 12 residues. The V gene lost 5 bases and the J gene lost 5 bases, with 10 bases spanning the gap. CDR3 bases: TGTGCCAGCAGTAGCGGACAGAACGAGCAGTACTTC. As protein: CASSSGQNEQYF.

J is TRBJ2-7 and V is TRBV24-1; D is perhaps TRBD1 (6 bases). CDR1 is KGHDR, CDR2 SFDVKD, per germline. The CDR3 totals 14 residues. Trimming left V 5 bases short and J 4 bases short, with 14 bases between. The CDR3 loop reads CATSGSGERYEQYF. The CDR3 nucleotides read TGTGCCACCAGTGGTTCAGGGGAGAGGTACGAGCAGTACTTC.

This chain connects TRBV10-3 to TRBJ1-2; TRBD1 matches 9 bases. The CDR3 covers 18 residues. In germline, CDR1 is ENHRY, CDR2 SYGVKD. The J segment lost 8 bases and the V segment lost 3 bases, leaving 19 bases of the junction unmatched. The chain's CDR3 is CAISDIGRVGQGRRGYTF. The CDR3 nucleotides are TGTGCCATCAGTGATATTGGCAGAGTGGGACAGGGACGGCGAGGCTACACCTTC.

In nucleotides, the CDR3 is TGTGCCAGCAGCTTAGGACAGGGGCATACTAATGAAAAACTGTTTTTT. Its translation is CASSLGQGHTNEKLFF. This chain joins TRBV7-9 and TRBJ1-4; TRBD1 matches 8 bases. This CDR3 has 16 residues. The V segment lost 1 base and the J segment 2 bases; nucleotides outside the gene matches: 3. CDR1 and CDR2 from the germline V gene are SEHNR and FQNEAQ (reference sequence).

The chain carries TRBV9 and TRBJ2-7; the match to TRBD1 covers 7 bases. CDR1 is SGDLS, CDR2 YYNGEE, per germline. This CDR3 spans 10 amino acids. DNA for the CDR3: TGTGCCAGCAGCGTGGCAGGGGGTCGGGTC. Translated: CASSVAGGRV.

This clone was found a few times. The rearrangement uses TRBV7-9 and TRBJ1-3; D is unclear. The V end lost 5 bases, the J end lost 0 bases, and 5 bases lay between the germline ends. The CDR3 runs 13 residues. The germline V gene has CDR1 SEHNR and CDR2 FQNEAQ (reference sequence). This chain's CDR3 is CASSRDSGNTIYF. In DNA form, the CDR3 reads TGTGCCAGCAGCCGCGACTCTGGAAACACCATATATTTT.

This chain uses TRBV5-1 with TRBJ2-3, with D possibly being TRBD2 (7 bases). Trimming shortened V by 1 base and J by 0 bases, and 15 bases separated the two germline ends. The germline gives CDR1 SGHRS, CDR2 YFSETQ. The CDR3 sequence is 17 residues long. The CDR3 nucleotides read TGCGCCAGCAGCTTGTACGTAGGGGGGGTGAGCACAGATACGCAGTATTTT. It codes for CASSLYVGGVSTDTQYF. Supplemented by reference TRBV5-1 and TRBJ2-3, the full variable domain reads KAGVTQTPRYLIKTRGQQVTLSCSPISGHRSVSWYQQTPGQGLQFLFEYFSETQRNKGNFPGRFSGRQFSNSRSEMNVSTLELGDSALYLCASSLYVGGVSTDTQYFGPGTRLTVL.

The chain links TRBV18 to TRBJ1-1, with 7 bases aligning to TRBD1. The CDR3 spans 13 residues. V lost 1 base, J lost 7 bases, and 3 bases stayed unmatched. Germline CDR1 is KGHSH and CDR2 is LQKENI. CDR3 sequence (DNA): TGTGCCAGCTCACCACTCGGGACAGTTGAAGCTTTCTTT. Translating it yields CASSPLGTVEAFF.

With regard to this clone: One end of the junction varies from germline; a read error may be responsible. The CDR3 protein is CASRTGMNTKAFF. As DNA, the CDR3 is TGTGCCAGCAGGACAGGGATGAACACTAAAGCTTTCTTT. The rearrangement uses TRBV25-1 and TRBJ1-1, with 7 bases identical to TRBD1. CDR1 and CDR2 from the germline V gene are MGHDK and SYGVNS. This CDR3 spans 13 amino acids.

The chain combines TRBV6-5 with TRBJ1-2, with TRBD1 identical over 7 bases. CDR1 MNHEY and CDR2 SVGAGI come from the germline V gene. The CDR3 loop spans 16 amino acids. Trimming took 0 bases from V and 8 from J; bases not matched to a gene: 12. Here the CDR3 DNA reads TGTGCCAGCAGTTACTCGGGGGACAGCCCAATCAACGGCTACACCTTC. Its translation is CASSYSGDSPINGYTF.

This clone turned up a few times. The chain couples TRBV12-3 or TRBV12-4 to TRBJ2-7, with no clear D. The CDR3 spans 11 residues. Trimming took off 2 bases at V and 7 bases at J, with 6 bases between the two ends. In nucleotides, the CDR3 is TGTGCCAGCAGTTTATCGGGTGAGCAGTACTTC. Its translation: CASSLSGEQYF.

V and J are TRBV5-1 and TRBJ2-3, with 9 nucleotides matching TRBD2. Germline V gene sequence: CDR1 SGHRS, CDR2 YFSETQ. V dropped 1 base and J dropped 6; count of bases not matched to a gene: 3. This CDR3 region has 14 residues. The CDR3 DNA is TGCGCCAGCAGCTTGACCCTAGCGGGGGATACGCAGTATTTT. Its protein product is CASSLTLAGDTQYF.

V is TRBV27 and J is TRBJ1-1, with 9 bases aligning to TRBD1. Trimming removed 5 bases from V and 3 bases from J; junction bases left unmatched: 4. CDR3 size: 14 residues. The germline CDR1 and CDR2 sequences are MNHEY and SMNVEV (reference sequence). CDR3 coding DNA: TGTGCCAGCAGTAATACAGGGGGCTACACTGAAGCTTTCTTT. This codes for CASSNTGGYTEAFF.

The V call is TRBV3-1 (or the pseudogene TRBV3-2), the J call TRBJ2-3; TRBD2 matches at 11 bases. There are 16 residues in the CDR3. The V segment lost 3 bases and the J segment 1 base; nucleotides outside the gene matches: 3. Per germline, CDR1 LGHDT and CDR2 YNNKEL (reference sequence). CDR3 sequence: CASSHASGGRTDTQYF. The CDR3 bases are TGTGCCAGCAGCCATGCTAGCGGGGGGCGCACAGATACGCAGTATTTT.

V is TRBV30 and J is TRBJ1-5; no definite D call. CDR1 and CDR2 (germline): GTSNPN, SVGIG (reference sequence). This CDR3 is 11 amino acids long. V was trimmed by 0 bases and J by 9 bases, leaving 6 bases between them. The CDR3 loop reads CAWSVSGPQHF. CDR3 nucleotides: TGTGCCTGGAGTGTATCCGGGCCCCAGCATTTT.

The chain recombines TRBV5-1 with TRBJ2-7; 7 nucleotides match TRBD1. After removal of 0 bases from V and 3 bases from J, the junction contained 3 bases not matched to a gene. CDR3 size: 14 residues. Germline CDR1 reads SGHRS; CDR2 reads YFSETQ. This CDR3 is CASSLGQGVYEQYF. The CDR3, as DNA: TGCGCCAGCAGCTTGGGGCAGGGGGTCTACGAGCAGTACTTC. The full variable domain, its missing parts supplied by reference TRBV5-1 and TRBJ2-7, is KAGVTQTPRYLIKTRGQQVTLSCSPISGHRSVSWYQQTPGQGLQFLFEYFSETQRNKGNFPGRFSGRQFSNSRSEMNVSTLELGDSALYLCASSLGQGVYEQYFGPGTRLTVT.

The chain recombines TRBV7-9 with TRBJ1-2; maybe TRBD1 (6 bases). The CDR3 runs 13 residues. Germline assignment: CDR1 SEHNR and CDR2 FQNEAQ (reference sequence). V lost 5 bases, J lost 5 bases, and 12 bases lay in between. The CDR3: CASSPGHTYGYTF. CDR3 sequence (DNA): TGTGCCAGCAGCCCGGGACATACGTATGGCTACACCTTC. Drawing the rest from reference TRBV7-9 and TRBJ1-2, the complete variable domain is DTGVSQNPRHKITKRGQNVTFRCDPISEHNRLYWYRQTLGQGPEFLTYFQNEAQLEKSRLLSDRFSAERPKGSFSTLEIQRTEQGDSAMYLCASSPGHTYGYTFGSGTRLTVV.

The V and J genes are TRBV4-1 and TRBJ2-7; TRBD2 matches 9 bases. V trimming: 1 base; J trimming: 7 bases; junction bases outside the gene matches: 11. This CDR3 comprises 16 residues. Germline CDR1 reads MGHRA; CDR2 reads YSYEKL. As DNA, the CDR3 is TGCGCCAGCAGCCAAGGACTAGCGGAGACCACAAGTGAGCAGTACTTC. This gives the protein CASSQGLAETTSEQYF.

The chain employs TRBV30 and TRBJ1-1; no definite D call. CDR1 is GTSNPN and CDR2 is SVGIG in the germline V gene (reference sequence). CDR3 size: 11 residues. V gave up 0 bases and J gave up 6 bases, with 5 bases separating them. The CDR3 DNA follows: TGTGCCTGGAGTGTAGCGGCTGAAGCTTTCTTT. It specifies CAWSVAAEAFF.